These 6 T cell receptor beta chains were sequenced from one sample in a study of technical replicates of blood from several donors. Using immunoSEQ multiplex PCR, the repertoire was profiled, and TCRdb retains in-frame clones only, with some absent. Of around 50,000 clones in the sample, 95% to 96% were seen once. The source material was T cells isolated from PBMCs. The receptors originated from a human donor in good health.

This chain uses TRBV14 with TRBJ2-2; perhaps TRBD1 as D (6 bases). The CDR3 is 16 amino acids. Germline-derived CDR1 and CDR2 are SGHDN and FVKESK. Trimming took off 0 bases at V and 7 bases at J, with 15 bases between the two ends. In nucleotides, the CDR3 is TGTGCCAGCAGCCAAGATTTTGCAGGGGTACTCGGGGAGCTGTTTTTT. This sequence encodes CASSQDFAGVLGELFF.

This clone was recorded once. This sequence joins TRBV9 and TRBJ2-3, with D possibly matching TRBD2 (6 bases). Trimming shortened V by 4 bases and J by 3 bases, and 15 bases separated the two germline ends. This CDR3 has 15 residues. Germline V gene sequence: CDR1 SGDLS, CDR2 YYNGEE. In DNA form, the CDR3 reads TGTGCCAGCAGCCCCAGGGAGCGGGTGACAGATACGCAGTATTTT. Translation: CASSPRERVTDTQYF. The complete variable domain, with remaining parts taken from reference TRBV9 and TRBJ2-3, reads DSGVTQTPKHLITATGQRVTLRCSPRSGDLSVYWYQQSLDQGLQFLIQYYNGEERAKGNILERFSAQQFPDLHSELNLSSLELGDSALYFCASSPRERVTDTQYFGPGTRLTVL.

The table lists this clone with a count of one. CDR3 in amino acids: CAIVHSRDNSYEQYF. The CDR3 nucleotides read TGTGCCATCGTCCATTCAAGAGACAACTCCTACGAGCAGTACTTC. V gene TRBV10-3 combines with J gene TRBJ2-7; D gene ambiguous. This CDR3 is 15 amino acids long. Per the germline V gene, CDR1 is ENHRY and CDR2 is SYGVKD. The V and J ends lost 8 bases and 0 bases respectively, with 17 bases between them.

The J gene is TRBJ2-1, the V gene TRBV11-2; D might be TRBD2 (6 bases). CDR3 length: 17 residues. Germline CDR1 is SGHAT and CDR2 is FQNNGV. The V and J ends lost 0 bases and 4 bases respectively, with 16 bases between them. CDR3 in DNA: TGTGCCAGCAGCTTAGATCGTCTAGCGACCCATTACAATGAGCAGTTCTTC. Amino acid sequence: CASSLDRLATHYNEQFF. The full variable domain, completed using reference TRBV11-2 and TRBJ2-1, is EAGVAQSPRYKIIEKRQSVAFWCNPISGHATLYWYQQILGQGPKLLIQFQNNGVVDDSQLPKDRFSAERLKGVDSTLKIQPAKLEDSAVYLCASSLDRLATHYNEQFFGPGTRLTVL.

The chain combines TRBV25-1 with TRBJ2-6; 7 nucleotides align to TRBD1. The J segment lost 2 bases and the V segment lost 3 bases, leaving 10 bases of the junction unmatched. Germline V gene sequence: CDR1 MGHDK, CDR2 SYGVNS. The CDR3 runs 18 residues. The DNA for the CDR3 is TGTGCCAGCAGTGACCGACAGGGAGAGTCAGCTGGGGCCAACGTCCTGACTTTC. This gives the protein CASSDRQGESAGANVLTF.

Only one count was recorded for this clone. CDR3 DNA: TGTGCCAGCAGTTTTCTCGCGGGAGTCTCGGTAACCGGGGAGCTGTTTTTT. Amino acid sequence: CASSFLAGVSVTGELFF. The V and J genes are TRBV27 and TRBJ2-2, with 7 bases fitting TRBD2. Germline V gives CDR1 MNHEY, CDR2 SMNVEV (reference sequence). With 3 bases clipped from V and 5 bases from J, the junction kept 12 bases outside the gene matches. The CDR3 runs 17 residues.